The 15 T cell receptor beta chains reported below all come from one sample, sequenced in a study of cytotoxic CD8 clonotypes in ibrutinib-treated CLL (dated by TCRdb to the early 2020s). In the paper's terms, the time point label means: eleven to twelve months on ibrutinib. Libraries were prepared through the immunoSEQ multiplex PCR assay. What TCRdb holds here is the immuneACCESS table cut down to in-frame rearrangements. Part of the clones is not present; checked against another copy, under half of the missing clones reflect an unresolved V gene, and the others are unexplained. The sample table contains about 140,000 clones; only one count was recorded for roughly 77% of them. The ten largest clones take up 28% of the sample. The sequencing here drew on PBMCs, taken after 12 months of ibrutinib treatment. Receptor source: a human donor with chronic lymphocytic leukemia.

The J gene is TRBJ2-7, the V gene TRBV6-5; 9 bases line up with TRBD1. Per germline, CDR1 MNHEY and CDR2 SVGAGI. V dropped 2 bases and J dropped 4; count of bases not matched to a gene: 3. The CDR3 is 14 residues long. The CDR3 spells CASSYRDRVYEQYF. The CDR3 coding sequence is TGTGCCAGCAGTTACCGGGACAGGGTTTACGAGCAGTACTTC.

The chain uses TRBV6-5 and TRBJ1-1; D is undetermined. Germline V gene data show CDR1 as MNHEY and CDR2 as SVGAGI. The CDR3 contains 14 residues. The ends were cut back, 4 bases at V and 10 bases at J, with 19 bases in the middle. CDR3 nucleotides: TGTGCCAGCAGTTCCACACCTAGGCTGACACGAGCTTTCTTT. Amino acids: CASSSTPRLTRAFF.

V and J are TRBV7-7 and TRBJ2-1; 8 bases map to TRBD1. The V segment lost 5 bases and the J segment 8 bases; nucleotides outside the gene matches: 11. CDR3 size: 15 residues. Germline V lookup: CDR1 SSHAT, CDR2 FNYEAQ (reference sequence). CDR3 nucleotide sequence: TGTGCCAGCAGCCAGGCAGGGGGCGCATCATATGAGCAGTTCTTC. Translated, it gives CASSQAGGASYEQFF. Based on the CDR3 plus reference TRBV7-7 and TRBJ2-1, the full variable domain is GAGVSQSPRYKVTKRGQDVTLRCDPISSHATLYWYQQALGQGPEFLTYFNYEAQPDKSGLPSDRFSAERPEGSISTLTIQRTEQRDSAMYRCASSQAGGASYEQFFGPGTRLTVL.

The chain couples TRBV30 to TRBJ2-5; 8 bases are shared with TRBD1. Trimming removed 1 base from V and 3 bases from J; junction bases left unmatched: 4. This CDR3 contains 14 residues. Per germline, CDR1 GTSNPN and CDR2 SVGIG (reference sequence). The chain's CDR3 is CAWSGLDREETQYF. Written as DNA, the CDR3 is TGTGCCTGGAGTGGTTTGGACAGGGAAGAGACCCAGTACTTC.

The rearrangement uses TRBV9 and TRBJ2-3; perhaps TRBD1 as D (5 bases). The length of the CDR3 is 18 residues. CDR1 is SGDLS, CDR2 YYNGEE, per germline. Deletions cut 0 bases from V and 3 bases from J, with 20 bases between. For the CDR3, the DNA is TGTGCCAGCAGCGTAGGAGCATTCCAGCAGGGCACGACAGATACGCAGTATTTT. Its translation: CASSVGAFQQGTTDTQYF. Filled out from reference TRBV9 and TRBJ2-3, the complete variable domain reads DSGVTQTPKHLITATGQRVTLRCSPRSGDLSVYWYQQSLDQGLQFLIQYYNGEERAKGNILERFSAQQFPDLHSELNLSSLELGDSALYFCASSVGAFQQGTTDTQYFGPGTRLTVL.

J is TRBJ2-7 and V is TRBV18, with D perhaps matching TRBD2 (5 bases). Germline values: CDR1 KGHSH, CDR2 LQKENI. The CDR3 covers 14 residues. Trimming left V 3 bases short and J 0 bases short, with 9 bases between. CDR3 coding DNA: TGTGCCAGCTCACCTTCAGCGGTCTCCTACGAGCAGTACTTC. Translated: CASSPSAVSYEQYF.

V is TRBV5-1 and J is TRBJ2-2; the D gene is possibly TRBD1 (6 bases). Germline V CDR1 and CDR2: SGHRS, YFSETQ. The CDR3 covers 16 residues. Trimming shortened V by 2 bases and J by 0 bases, and 11 bases separated the two germline ends. The CDR3 reads CASSFRGQSNTGELFF. The CDR3 DNA is TGCGCCAGCAGCTTTAGAGGACAGTCGAACACCGGGGAGCTGTTTTTT.

The table lists this clone with a count of one. The chain employs TRBV5-1 and TRBJ1-1; perhaps TRBD1 as D (6 bases). The CDR3 has 15 amino acids. CDR1 is SGHRS and CDR2 is YFSETQ in the germline V gene. The germline V and J ends were trimmed by 4 bases and 3 bases, with 16 bases remaining between them. CDR3 bases: TGCGCCAGCAGCATCCACAGGGCTGGAGACACTGAAGCTTTCTTT. Protein product: CASSIHRAGDTEAFF.

This clone has just a few counts. V gene TRBV11-3 combines with J gene TRBJ1-2; D unresolved. The ends were cut back, 7 bases at V and 1 base at J, with 7 bases in the middle. Germline V lookup: CDR1 SGHNT, CDR2 YENEEA. The CDR3 length is 12 residues. The CDR3 DNA is TGTGCCAGCACGGGTGATAACTATGGCTACACCTTC. Amino acids: CASTGDNYGYTF.

V is TRBV9 and J is TRBJ1-2; 11 bases match TRBD1. J lost 3 bases, V lost 4 bases, and 8 bases had no gene match. The CDR3 length is 16 residues. CDR1 and CDR2 (germline): SGDLS, YYNGEE. For the CDR3, the DNA is TGTGCCAGCAGCTTCCGGGACAGGGGGGTATACTATGGCTACACCTTC. Translated, it gives CASSFRDRGVYYGYTF.

This CDR3 is CASSSPQGIGTDTQYF. Here the CDR3 DNA reads TGTGCCAGCAGTTCACCCCAGGGGATCGGCACAGATACGCAGTATTTT. The genes are TRBV27 and TRBJ2-3; possible D gene TRBD1, 6 bases. Trimming removed 4 bases at V and 1 base at J, with 15 bases between. Germline values: CDR1 MNHEY, CDR2 SMNVEV (reference sequence). The CDR3 has 16 residues.

As DNA, the CDR3 is TGTGCCAGCAGCTCTAGCGGGAGGGGGGAGACCCAGTACTTC. Translated, it gives CASSSSGRGETQYF. The chain is built from TRBV7-2 and TRBJ2-5; 12 bases align to TRBD2. CDR1 SGHTA and CDR2 FQGNSA come from the germline V gene. The CDR3 consists of 14 residues. J gave up 5 bases and V 4 bases, and 2 bases lay outside the gene matches.

The genes are TRBV27 and TRBJ2-7; TRBD1 or TRBD2 may be the D gene (6 bases each). The CDR3 has 14 residues. Germline-derived CDR1 and CDR2 are MNHEY and SMNVEV (reference sequence). V dropped 5 bases and J dropped 2 bases, with 13 bases sitting between them. In DNA, the CDR3 is TGTGCCAGCAGTCCGCGGGACATCACCTACGAGCAGTACTTC. Its translation: CASSPRDITYEQYF.

This chain connects TRBV23-1 to TRBJ2-3; 11 nucleotides agree with TRBD2. TRBV23-1 is an open reading frame, and its role is uncertain. V shed 3 bases and J 0 bases; nucleotides not matched to a gene: 11. The CDR3 extends over 19 amino acids. The CDR3 sequence: CASSHLPLWTSGSTDTQYF. The CDR3 nucleotides read TGCGCCAGCAGTCACCTTCCCTTATGGACTAGCGGGAGCACAGATACGCAGTATTTT.

In this sample, this clone is medium-sized (0.01 to 0.1%). The chain combines TRBV18 with TRBJ1-1, with D possibly matching TRBD1 (6 bases). Germline V gives CDR1 KGHSH, CDR2 LQKENI. Trimming took off 3 bases at V and 2 bases at J, with 19 bases between the two ends. The CDR3 covers 17 residues. This CDR3 reads CASSPEGGYFLNTEAFF. DNA for the CDR3: TGTGCCAGCTCACCGGAGGGGGGCTACTTTCTCAACACTGAAGCTTTCTTT. Full variable domain (outside the CDR3, taken from reference TRBV18 and TRBJ1-1): NAGVMQNPRHLVRRRGQEARLRCSPMKGHSHVYWYRQLPEEGLKFMVYLQKENIIDESGMPKERFSAEFPKEGPSILRIQQVVRGDSAAYFCASSPEGGYFLNTEAFFGQGTRLTVV.